Listed below are T cell receptor beta chains from one sample, sequenced in a study of CD8 T cells in Susac syndrome. MiXCR was run by TCRdb on the immunoSEQ multiplex PCR reads, yielding one entry per CDR3 protein. This table holds some 260,000 distinct CDR3 sequences, just under 95% found once. The material sequenced was CD4+ T cells from PBMCs. The receptors were sampled from a human donor with multiple sclerosis. The CDR3 runs from the conserved cysteine through the conserved F or W. The D gene is left open where the match is weak. Clone size is stated in some rows and not others, as once, few, many or a class when expanded.

D gene | clone size | J gene | V gene | CDR3 protein | CDR3 DNA
TRBD1 | NA | TRBJ2-1 | TRBV6-1 | CASSARQGNEQFF | TGTGCCAGCAGTGCTCGACAGGGGAATGAGCAGTTCTTC
NA | NA | TRBJ2-3 | TRBV7-2 | CASSLVVPDTQYF | TGTGCCAGCAGCTTAGTAGTACCAGATACGCAGTATTTT
NA | few | TRBJ2-5 | TRBV20-1 | CSAREAGRETQYF | TGCAGTGCTAGAGAGGCGGGGCGGGAGACCCAGTACTTC
NA | NA | TRBJ2-1 | TRBV5-4 | CASSLILAGARDEQFF | TGTGCCAGCAGCCTCATTTTGGCGGGGGCTCGGGATGAGCAGTTCTTC
NA | NA | TRBJ1-5 | TRBV3-1 | CASSQDNKEGNQPQHF | TGTGCCAGCAGCCAGGACAATAAAGAGGGCAATCAGCCCCAGCATTTT
TRBD1 | NA | TRBJ1-1 | TRBV27 | CASSGLDRGPNTEAFF | TGTGCCAGCAGTGGACTCGACAGGGGGCCCAACACTGAAGCTTTCTTT
NA | NA | TRBJ2-7 | TRBV6-5 | CATGVREQYF | TGTGCCACCGGAGTTCGCGAGCAGTACTTC
TRBD1 | NA | TRBJ1-2 | TRBV30 | CAWNRDRGQGYTF | TGTGCCTGGAACCGGGACAGGGGGCAGGGCTACACCTTC
NA | once | TRBJ2-3 | TRBV24-1 | CATSDFPGGGTDTQYF | TGTGCCACCAGTGATTTTCCCGGGGGAGGAACAGATACGCAGTATTTT
TRBD1 | NA | TRBJ1-2 | TRBV5-4 | CASSTDRGNSGGYTF | TGTGCCAGCAGCACGGACAGGGGGAATTCGGGGGGCTACACCTTC
NA | NA | TRBJ1-5 | TRBV11-2 | CASSLGGQGRGQPQHF | TGTGCCAGCAGCTTAGGTGGTCAGGGGCGGGGGCAGCCCCAGCATTTT
TRBD2 | NA | TRBJ2-1 | TRBV6-2/TRBV6-3 | CASRTKGLAGVGEQFF | TGTGCCAGCAGAACCAAGGGACTAGCGGGAGTCGGTGAGCAGTTCTTC
TRBD1 | NA | TRBJ1-4 | TRBV5-1 | CASSFTGTGDEKLFF | TGCGCCAGCAGCTTCACCGGGACAGGGGACGAAAAACTGTTTTTT
TRBD1 | NA | TRBJ1-2 | TRBV10-3 | CAISVPQGAKYGYTF | TGTGCCATCAGCGTACCACAGGGGGCAAAATATGGCTACACCTTC
NA | NA | TRBJ2-5 | TRBV1 | CTSSQDPGLSPETQYF | TGCACCAGCAGCCAAGATCCGGGGCTATCACCGGAGACCCAGTACTTC
NA | NA | TRBJ1-5 | TRBV12-5 | CASSASNQPQHF | TGTGCTAGTTCAGCGAGCAATCAGCCCCAGCATTTT
TRBD1 | NA | TRBJ2-7 | TRBV4-1 | CASSQAGTGVYEQYF | TGCGCCAGCAGCCAGGCCGGGACAGGGGTTTACGAGCAGTACTTC
NA | NA | TRBJ2-2 | TRBV9 | CASSVVDVGVSGTGELFF | TGTGCCAGCAGCGTAGTAGATGTCGGGGTTAGCGGCACCGGGGAGCTGTTTTTT
NA | NA | TRBJ1-1 | TRBV14 | CASSSLGPMNTEAFF | TGTGCCAGCAGCTCGCTCGGCCCAATGAACACTGAAGCTTTCTTT
TRBD2 | NA | TRBJ2-7 | TRBV5-6 | CASSRTLAGGPTQYF | TGTGCCAGCAGCCGGACCTTGGCGGGGGGGCCGACGCAGTACTTC
TRBD1 | few | TRBJ2-2 | TRBV5-1 | CASSLTGQGNTGELFF | TGCGCCAGCAGCTTGACGGGACAGGGAAACACCGGGGAGCTGTTTTTT
NA | NA | TRBJ1-5 | TRBV28 | CASSPPPGSNQPQHF | TGTGCCAGCAGTCCGCCCCCGGGCAGCAATCAGCCCCAGCATTTT
TRBD1 | NA | TRBJ1-1 | TRBV19 | CASSISWAGGTEAFF | TGTGCCAGTAGTATATCCTGGGCAGGGGGTACTGAAGCTTTCTTT
NA | NA | TRBJ1-5 | TRBV15 | CATSRDGRGGQPQHF | TGTGCCACCAGCAGAGATGGCCGGGGAGGGCAGCCCCAGCATTTT
NA | NA | TRBJ1-6 | TRBV28 | CASGESYNSPLHF | TGTGCCAGCGGGGAGTCCTATAATTCACCCCTCCACTTT
NA | NA | TRBJ2-5 | TRBV11-2 | CASSRGGGTETQYF | TGTGCCAGCAGTCGAGGGGGGGGAACCGAGACCCAGTACTTC
TRBD2 | NA | TRBJ2-1 | TRBV29-1 | CSVEDLVLGGGNEQFF | TGCAGCGTTGAAGATCTTGTTTTGGGCGGGGGCAATGAGCAGTTCTTC
NA | NA | TRBJ1-4 | TRBV12-3/TRBV12-4 | CASCPGLSNEKLFF | TGTGCCAGCTGTCCGGGCCTTTCTAATGAAAAACTGTTTTTT
NA | NA | TRBJ1-1 | TRBV27 | CASRISGTMNTEAFF | TGTGCCAGCAGAATTTCAGGGACTATGAACACTGAAGCTTTCTTT
NA | NA | TRBJ2-3 | TRBV27 | CASSRRGVTDTQYF | TGTGCCAGCAGTCGTCGAGGTGTCACAGATACGCAGTATTTT
NA | NA | TRBJ1-1 | TRBV6-2/TRBV6-3 | CASSYLTKNTEAFF | TGTGCCAGCAGTTACCTGACAAAGAACACTGAAGCTTTCTTT